The sequence of this T cell receptor beta chain was determined in a study of CD8 T cells in ankylosing spondylitis. The study, taken as a whole, reports: There was a TCR beta motif, made of 7 or 8 highly homologous variants, that appeared characteristic of ankylosing spondylitis blood.

Only a few counts were recorded for this clonotype. Its target is unknown. TCRdb ran MiXCR on the 5' RACE reads and lists one entry per CDR3 protein. The sample has fewer than 550,000 distinct CDR3 sequences, 5.3% seen once; the top ten hold around 3.6%. From germline, CDR1 is KGHDR and CDR2 SFDVKD. The CDR3 covers 17 residues. V shed 10 bases and J shed 3 bases, with 24 bases lying between them. This clonotype was obtained from a male donor with ankylosing spondylitis. Sequencing was carried out using blood, either unsorted or a sorted T cell fraction (not recorded which). This chain uses TRBV24-1 with TRBJ2-1, with a tentative D call TRBD2 (6 bases). CDR3 in amino acids: CATSFDMRGVGYNEQFF. The CDR3 DNA reads TGTGCCACGTCCTTTGATATGCGGGGAGTGGGCTACAATGAGCAGTTCTTC.